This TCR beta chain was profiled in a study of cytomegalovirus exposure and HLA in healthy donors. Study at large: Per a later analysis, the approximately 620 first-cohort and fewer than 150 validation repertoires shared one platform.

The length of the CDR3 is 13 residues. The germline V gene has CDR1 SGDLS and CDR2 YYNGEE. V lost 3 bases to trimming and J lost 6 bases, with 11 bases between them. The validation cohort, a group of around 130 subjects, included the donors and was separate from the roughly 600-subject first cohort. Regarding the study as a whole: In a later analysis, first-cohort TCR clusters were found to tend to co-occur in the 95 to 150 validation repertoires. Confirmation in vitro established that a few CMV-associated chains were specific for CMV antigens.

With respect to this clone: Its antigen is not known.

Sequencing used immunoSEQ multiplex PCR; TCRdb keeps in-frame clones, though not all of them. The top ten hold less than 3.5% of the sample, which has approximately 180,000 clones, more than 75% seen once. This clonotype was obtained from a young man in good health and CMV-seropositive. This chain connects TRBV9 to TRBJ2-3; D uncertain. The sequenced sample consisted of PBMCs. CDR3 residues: CASSALVVDTQYF. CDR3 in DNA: TGTGCCAGCAGCGCCCTGGTAGTGGATACGCAGTATTTT. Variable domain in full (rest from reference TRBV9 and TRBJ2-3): DSGVTQTPKHLITATGQRVTLRCSPRSGDLSVYWYQQSLDQGLQFLIQYYNGEERAKGNILERFSAQQFPDLHSELNLSSLELGDSALYFCASSALVVDTQYFGPGTRLTVL.